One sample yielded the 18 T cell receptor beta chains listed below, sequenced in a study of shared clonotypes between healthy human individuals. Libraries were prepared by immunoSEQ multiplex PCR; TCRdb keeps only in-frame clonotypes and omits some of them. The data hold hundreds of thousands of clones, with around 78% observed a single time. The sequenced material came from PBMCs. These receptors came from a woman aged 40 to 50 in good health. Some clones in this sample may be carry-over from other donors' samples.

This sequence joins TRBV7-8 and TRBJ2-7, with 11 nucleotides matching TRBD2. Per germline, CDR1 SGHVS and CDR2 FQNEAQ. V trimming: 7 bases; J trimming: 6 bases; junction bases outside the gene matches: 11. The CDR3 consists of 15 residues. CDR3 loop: CASILSGRAFSEQYF. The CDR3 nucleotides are TGTGCCAGCATCCTTAGCGGGAGGGCCTTCTCCGAGCAGTACTTC.

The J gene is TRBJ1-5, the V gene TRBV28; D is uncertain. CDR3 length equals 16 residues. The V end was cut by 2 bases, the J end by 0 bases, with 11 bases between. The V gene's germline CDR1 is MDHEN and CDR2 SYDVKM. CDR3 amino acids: CASSLISTYSNQPQHF. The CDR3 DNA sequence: TGTGCCAGCAGTTTAATTTCCACCTATAGCAATCAGCCCCAGCATTTT.

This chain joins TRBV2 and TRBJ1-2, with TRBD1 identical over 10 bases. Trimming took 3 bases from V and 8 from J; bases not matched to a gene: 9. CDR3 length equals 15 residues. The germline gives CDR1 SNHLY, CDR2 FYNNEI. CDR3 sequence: CASSDRGDRGEGYTF. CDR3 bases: TGTGCCAGCAGTGATAGGGGGGACAGGGGAGAGGGCTACACCTTC.

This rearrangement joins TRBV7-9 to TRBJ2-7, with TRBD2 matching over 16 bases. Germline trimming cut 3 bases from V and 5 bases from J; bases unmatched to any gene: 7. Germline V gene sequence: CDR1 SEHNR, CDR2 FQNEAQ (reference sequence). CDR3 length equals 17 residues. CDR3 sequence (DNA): TGTGCCAGCAGCTTGGGACTAGCGGGAGGGCCAACCCACGAGCAGTACTTC. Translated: CASSLGLAGGPTHEQYF.

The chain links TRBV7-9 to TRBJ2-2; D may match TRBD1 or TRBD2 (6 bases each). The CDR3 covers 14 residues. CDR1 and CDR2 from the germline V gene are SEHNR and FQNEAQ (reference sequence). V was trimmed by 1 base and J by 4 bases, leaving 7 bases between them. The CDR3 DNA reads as TGTGCCAGCAGCTTAGAGGGGGGCACCGGGGAGCTGTTTTTT. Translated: CASSLEGGTGELFF.

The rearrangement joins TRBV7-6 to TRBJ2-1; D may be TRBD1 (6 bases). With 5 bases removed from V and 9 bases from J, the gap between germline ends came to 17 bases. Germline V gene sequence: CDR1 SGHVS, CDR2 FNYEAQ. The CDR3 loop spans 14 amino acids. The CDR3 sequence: CASSNSGAQGEQFF. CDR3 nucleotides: TGTGCCAGCAGCAACTCAGGGGCGCAGGGTGAGCAGTTCTTC.

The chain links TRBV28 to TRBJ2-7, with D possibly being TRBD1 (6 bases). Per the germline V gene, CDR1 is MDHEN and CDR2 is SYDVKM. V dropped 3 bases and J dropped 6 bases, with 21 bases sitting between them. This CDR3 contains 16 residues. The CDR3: CASSFQGSPRLGEQYF. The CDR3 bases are TGTGCCAGCAGTTTTCAGGGGTCGCCCCGATTGGGCGAGCAGTACTTC.

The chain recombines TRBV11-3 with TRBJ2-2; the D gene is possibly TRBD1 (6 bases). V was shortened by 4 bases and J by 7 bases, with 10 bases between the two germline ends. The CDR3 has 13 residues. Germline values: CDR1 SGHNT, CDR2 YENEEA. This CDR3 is CASSSGVGGELFF. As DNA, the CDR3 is TGTGCCAGCAGCTCAGGGGTTGGCGGGGAGCTGTTTTTT.

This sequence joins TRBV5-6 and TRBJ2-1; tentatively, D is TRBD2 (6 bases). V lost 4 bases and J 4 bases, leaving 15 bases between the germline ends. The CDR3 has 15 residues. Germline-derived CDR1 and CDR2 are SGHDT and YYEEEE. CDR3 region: CASSTPSGGYNEQFF. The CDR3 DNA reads TGTGCCAGCAGCACCCCTAGTGGGGGGTACAATGAGCAGTTCTTC.

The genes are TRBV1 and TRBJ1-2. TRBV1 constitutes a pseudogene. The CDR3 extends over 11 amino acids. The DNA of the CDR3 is TGCACCATGCGAAAGACCTATGGCTACACCTTC. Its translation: CTMRKTYGYTF.

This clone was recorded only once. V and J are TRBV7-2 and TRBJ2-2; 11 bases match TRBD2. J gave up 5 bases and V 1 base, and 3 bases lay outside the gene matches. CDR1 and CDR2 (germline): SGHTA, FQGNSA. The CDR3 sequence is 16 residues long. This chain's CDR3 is CASSLGLAGGTGELFF. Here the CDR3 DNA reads TGTGCCAGCAGCTTAGGCCTAGCGGGAGGTACCGGGGAGCTGTTTTTT.

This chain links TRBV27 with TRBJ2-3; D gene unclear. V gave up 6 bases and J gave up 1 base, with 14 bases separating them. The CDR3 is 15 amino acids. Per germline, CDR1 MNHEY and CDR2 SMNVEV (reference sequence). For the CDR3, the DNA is TGTGCCAGCAGCCTCCTGGGTCAGGGCACAGATACGCAGTATTTT. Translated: CASSLLGQGTDTQYF.

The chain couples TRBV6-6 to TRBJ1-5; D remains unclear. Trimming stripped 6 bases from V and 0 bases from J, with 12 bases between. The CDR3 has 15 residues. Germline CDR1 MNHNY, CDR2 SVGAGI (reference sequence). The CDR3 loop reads CASSRGRDSNQPQHF. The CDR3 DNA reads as TGTGCCAGCAGCCGCGGACGGGATAGCAATCAGCCCCAGCATTTT.

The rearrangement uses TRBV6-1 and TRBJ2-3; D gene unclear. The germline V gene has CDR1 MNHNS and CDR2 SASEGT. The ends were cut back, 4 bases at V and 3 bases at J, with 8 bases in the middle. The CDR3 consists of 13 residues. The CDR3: CASSAGGTDTQYF. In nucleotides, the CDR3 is TGTGCCAGCAGTGCGGGTGGGACAGATACGCAGTATTTT.

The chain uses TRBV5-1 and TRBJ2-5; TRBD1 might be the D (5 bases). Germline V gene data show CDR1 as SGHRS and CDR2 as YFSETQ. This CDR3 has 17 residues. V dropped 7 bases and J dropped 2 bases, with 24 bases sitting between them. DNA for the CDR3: TGCGCCAGCCGCAGCCCACCCCGGGCAGGGCAACAAGAGACCCAGTACTTC. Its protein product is CASRSPPRAGQQETQYF.

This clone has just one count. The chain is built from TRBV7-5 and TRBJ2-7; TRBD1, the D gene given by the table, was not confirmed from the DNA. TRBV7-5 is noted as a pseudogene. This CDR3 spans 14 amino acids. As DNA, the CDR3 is TGTGTCAGAAGCTGGCGGACAGGGGTGTTCGAGCAGTACTTC. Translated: CVRSWRTGVFEQYF.

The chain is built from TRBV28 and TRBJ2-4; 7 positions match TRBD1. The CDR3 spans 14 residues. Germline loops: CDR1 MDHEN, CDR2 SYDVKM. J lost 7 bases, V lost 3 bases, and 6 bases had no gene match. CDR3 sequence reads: CASSLVSGGNIQYF. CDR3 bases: TGTGCCAGCAGTTTGGTATCAGGGGGTAACATTCAGTACTTC.

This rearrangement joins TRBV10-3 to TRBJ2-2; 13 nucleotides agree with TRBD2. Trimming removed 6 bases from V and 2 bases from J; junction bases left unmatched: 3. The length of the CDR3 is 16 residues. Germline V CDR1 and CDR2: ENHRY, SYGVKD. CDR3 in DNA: TGTGCCATCAGGACTAGCGGGAGGTATAACACCGGGGAGCTGTTTTTT. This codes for CAIRTSGRYNTGELFF.